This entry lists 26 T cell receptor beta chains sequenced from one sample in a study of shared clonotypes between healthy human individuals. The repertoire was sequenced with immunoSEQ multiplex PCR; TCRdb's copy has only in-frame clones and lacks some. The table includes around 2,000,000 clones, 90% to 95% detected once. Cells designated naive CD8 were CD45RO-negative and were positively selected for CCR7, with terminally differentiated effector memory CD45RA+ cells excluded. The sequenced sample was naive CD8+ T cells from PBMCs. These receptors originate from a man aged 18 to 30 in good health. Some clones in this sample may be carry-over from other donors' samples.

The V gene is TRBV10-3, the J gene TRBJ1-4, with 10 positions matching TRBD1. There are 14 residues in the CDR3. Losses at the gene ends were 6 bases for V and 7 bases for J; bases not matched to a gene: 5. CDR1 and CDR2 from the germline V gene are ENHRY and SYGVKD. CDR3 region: CAISGTGEGEKLFF. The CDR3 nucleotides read TGTGCCATCAGCGGGACAGGGGAAGGTGAAAAACTGTTTTTT.

The CDR3 nucleotides are TGCGCCAGCAGCTTGGCTGGTAAGGGGTACGAGCAGTACTTC. It is translated as CASSLAGKGYEQYF. The chain joins TRBV5-1 to TRBJ2-7; D is perhaps TRBD1 (5 bases). The CDR3 is made up of 14 amino acids. The V end lost 0 bases, the J end lost 4 bases, and 11 bases lay between the germline ends. Germline V gene data show CDR1 as SGHRS and CDR2 as YFSETQ.

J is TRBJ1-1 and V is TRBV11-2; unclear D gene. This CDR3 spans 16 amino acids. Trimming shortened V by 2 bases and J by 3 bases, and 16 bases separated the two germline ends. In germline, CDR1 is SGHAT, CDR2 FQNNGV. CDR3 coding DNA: TGTGCCAGCAGCTTATGGTCCGGGGTTGGGGACACTGAAGCTTTCTTT. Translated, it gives CASSLWSGVGDTEAFF.

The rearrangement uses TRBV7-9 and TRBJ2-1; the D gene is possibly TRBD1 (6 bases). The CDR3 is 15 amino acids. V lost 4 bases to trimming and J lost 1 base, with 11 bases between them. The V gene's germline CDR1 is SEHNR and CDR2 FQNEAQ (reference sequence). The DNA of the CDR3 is TGTGCCAGCAGCTCCCCACAGGGATCCTACAATGAGCAGTTCTTC. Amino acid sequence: CASSSPQGSYNEQFF.

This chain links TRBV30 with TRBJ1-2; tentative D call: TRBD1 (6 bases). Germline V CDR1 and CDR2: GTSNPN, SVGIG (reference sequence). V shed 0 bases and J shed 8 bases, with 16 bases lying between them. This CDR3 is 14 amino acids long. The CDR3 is CAWSVGGRGEGYTF. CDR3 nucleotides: TGTGCCTGGAGTGTCGGGGGGCGGGGAGAGGGCTACACCTTC.

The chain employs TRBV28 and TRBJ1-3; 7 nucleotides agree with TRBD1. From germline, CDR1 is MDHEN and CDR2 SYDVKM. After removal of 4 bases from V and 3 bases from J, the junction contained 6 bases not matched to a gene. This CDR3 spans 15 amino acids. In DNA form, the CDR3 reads TGTGCCAGCAGTTACGTCAGGGGGTATGGAAACACCATATATTTT. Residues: CASSYVRGYGNTIYF.

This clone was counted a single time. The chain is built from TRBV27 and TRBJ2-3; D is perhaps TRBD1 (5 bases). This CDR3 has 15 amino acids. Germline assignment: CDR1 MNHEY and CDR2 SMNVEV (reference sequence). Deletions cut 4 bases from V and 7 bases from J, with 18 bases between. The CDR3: CASSSGQGLLYTQYF. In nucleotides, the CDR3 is TGTGCCAGCAGTTCAGGGCAGGGCCTCCTCTATACGCAGTATTTT.

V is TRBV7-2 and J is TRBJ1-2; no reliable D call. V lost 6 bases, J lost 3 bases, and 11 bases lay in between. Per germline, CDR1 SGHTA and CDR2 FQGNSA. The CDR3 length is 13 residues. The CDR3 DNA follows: TGTGCCAGCAGATTCCCCCTCGACTATGGCTACACCTTC. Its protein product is CASRFPLDYGYTF.

CDR3: CASSLTGTLNTGELFF. For the CDR3, the DNA is TGTGCCAGCAGTCTCACCGGGACATTGAACACCGGGGAGCTGTTTTTT. The chain uses TRBV27 and TRBJ2-2, with TRBD1 as a possible D gene (6 bases). CDR1 and CDR2 from the germline V gene are MNHEY and SMNVEV (reference sequence). V was shortened by 5 bases and J by 1 base, with 14 bases between the two germline ends. CDR3 size: 16 residues.

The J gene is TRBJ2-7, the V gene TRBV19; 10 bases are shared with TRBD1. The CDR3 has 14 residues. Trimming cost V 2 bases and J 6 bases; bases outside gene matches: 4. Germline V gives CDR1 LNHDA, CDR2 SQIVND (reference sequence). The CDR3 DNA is TGTGCCAGTAGTATAAGACAGGGGGCTCGCGAGCAGTACTTC. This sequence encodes CASSIRQGAREQYF.

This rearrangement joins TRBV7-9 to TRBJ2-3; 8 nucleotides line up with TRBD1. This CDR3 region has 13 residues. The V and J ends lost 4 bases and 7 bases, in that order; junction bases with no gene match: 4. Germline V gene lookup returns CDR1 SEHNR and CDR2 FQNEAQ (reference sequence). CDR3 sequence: CASSSTGENTQYF. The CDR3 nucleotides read TGTGCCAGCAGCTCGACAGGGGAGAATACGCAGTATTTT. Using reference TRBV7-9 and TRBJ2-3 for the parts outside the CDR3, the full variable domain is DTGVSQNPRHKITKRGQNVTFRCDPISEHNRLYWYRQTLGQGPEFLTYFQNEAQLEKSRLLSDRFSAERPKGSFSTLEIQRTEQGDSAMYLCASSSTGENTQYFGPGTRLTVL.

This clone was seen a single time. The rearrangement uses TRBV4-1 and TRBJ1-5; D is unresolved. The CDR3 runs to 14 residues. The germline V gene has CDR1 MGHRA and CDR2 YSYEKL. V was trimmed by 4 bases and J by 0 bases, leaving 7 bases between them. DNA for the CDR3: TGCGCCAGCAGCCCCCATTATAGCAATCAGCCCCAGCATTTT. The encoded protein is CASSPHYSNQPQHF.

This chain's CDR3 is CASSLFLGAPDTQYF. CDR3 in DNA: TGTGCCAGCAGTTTATTTTTGGGGGCCCCAGATACGCAGTATTTT. The chain recombines TRBV27 with TRBJ2-3, with a tentative D call TRBD1 (6 bases). From germline, CDR1 is MNHEY and CDR2 SMNVEV (reference sequence). The CDR3 totals 15 residues. Trimming left V 1 base short and J 4 bases short, with 12 bases between.

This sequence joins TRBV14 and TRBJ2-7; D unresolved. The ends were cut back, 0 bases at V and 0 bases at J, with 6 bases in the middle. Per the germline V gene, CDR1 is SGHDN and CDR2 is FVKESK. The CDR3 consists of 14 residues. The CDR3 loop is CASSQDFTSYEQYF. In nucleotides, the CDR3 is TGTGCCAGCAGCCAAGATTTCACCTCCTACGAGCAGTACTTC.

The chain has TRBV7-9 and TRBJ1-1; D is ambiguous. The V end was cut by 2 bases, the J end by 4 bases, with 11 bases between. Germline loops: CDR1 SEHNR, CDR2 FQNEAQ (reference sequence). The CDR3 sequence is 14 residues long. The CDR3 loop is CASSLPAGTTEAFF. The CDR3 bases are TGTGCCAGCAGCTTACCGGCGGGAACCACTGAAGCTTTCTTT.

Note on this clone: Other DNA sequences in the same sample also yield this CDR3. DNA of the CDR3: TGCGCCAGCAGCCAAGATAGCAGAAGCAATCAGCCCCAGCATTTT. This translates into CASSQDSRSNQPQHF. This chain connects TRBV4-1 to TRBJ1-5; D unresolved. The CDR3 is made up of 15 amino acids. Germline CDR1 and CDR2: MGHRA and YSYEKL. The V gene lost 0 bases and the J gene lost 1 base, with 7 bases spanning the gap.

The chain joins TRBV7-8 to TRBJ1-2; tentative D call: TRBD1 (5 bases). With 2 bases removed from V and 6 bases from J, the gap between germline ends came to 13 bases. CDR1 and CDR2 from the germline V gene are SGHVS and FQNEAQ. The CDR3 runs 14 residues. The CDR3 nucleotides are TGTGCCAGCAGCTTAAAAGGGGCCGGGGATGGCTACACCTTC. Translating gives CASSLKGAGDGYTF.

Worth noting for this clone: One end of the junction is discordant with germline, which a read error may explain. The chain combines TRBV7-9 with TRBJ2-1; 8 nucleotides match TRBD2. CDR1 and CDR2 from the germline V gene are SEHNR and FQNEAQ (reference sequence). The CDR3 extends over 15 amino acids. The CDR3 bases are TGTGCCAGCAGCCCTCGGCTGACTAGCGACAATGGGCAGTTCTTC. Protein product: CASSPRLTSDNGQFF.

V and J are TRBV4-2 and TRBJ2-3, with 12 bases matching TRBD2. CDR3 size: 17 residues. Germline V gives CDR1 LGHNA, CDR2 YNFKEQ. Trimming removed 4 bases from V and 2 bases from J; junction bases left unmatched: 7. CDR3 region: CASSPGLAGSATDTQYF. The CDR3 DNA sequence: TGTGCCAGCAGCCCGGGACTAGCGGGTTCTGCCACAGATACGCAGTATTTT.

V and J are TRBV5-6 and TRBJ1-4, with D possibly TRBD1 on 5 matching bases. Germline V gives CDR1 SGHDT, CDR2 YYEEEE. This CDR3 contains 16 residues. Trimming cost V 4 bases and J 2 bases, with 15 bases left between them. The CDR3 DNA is TGTGCCAGCAGCCCCTTACCAGGGTCGACTAATGAAAAACTGTTTTTT. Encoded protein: CASSPLPGSTNEKLFF.

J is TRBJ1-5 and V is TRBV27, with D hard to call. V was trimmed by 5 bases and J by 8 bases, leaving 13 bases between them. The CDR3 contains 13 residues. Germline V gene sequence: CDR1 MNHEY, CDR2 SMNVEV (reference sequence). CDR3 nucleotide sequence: TGTGCCAGCAGTCTCCGGTCGGGAGAGCCCCAGCATTTT. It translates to CASSLRSGEPQHF.

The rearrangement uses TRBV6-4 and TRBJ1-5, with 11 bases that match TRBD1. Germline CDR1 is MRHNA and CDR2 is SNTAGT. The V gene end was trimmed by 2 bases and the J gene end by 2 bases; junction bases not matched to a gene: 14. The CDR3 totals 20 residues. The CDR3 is CASSDHPGQGVYLGNQPQHF. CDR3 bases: TGTGCCAGCAGTGACCACCCGGGACAGGGGGTGTATTTGGGCAATCAGCCCCAGCATTTT.

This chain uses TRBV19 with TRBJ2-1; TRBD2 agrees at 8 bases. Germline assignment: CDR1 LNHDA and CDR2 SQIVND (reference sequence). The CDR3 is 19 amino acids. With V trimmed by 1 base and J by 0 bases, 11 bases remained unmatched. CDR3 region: CASSIVGLADRASYNEQFF. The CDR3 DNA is TGTGCCAGTAGTATAGTTGGACTAGCCGATAGAGCCTCCTACAATGAGCAGTTCTTC.

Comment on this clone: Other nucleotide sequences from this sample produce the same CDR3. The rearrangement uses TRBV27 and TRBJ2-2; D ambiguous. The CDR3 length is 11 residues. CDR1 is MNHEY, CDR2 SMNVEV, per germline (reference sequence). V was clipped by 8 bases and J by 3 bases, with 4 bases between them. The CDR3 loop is CASRDTGELFF. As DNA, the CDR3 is TGTGCCAGCCGTGACACCGGGGAGCTGTTTTTT.

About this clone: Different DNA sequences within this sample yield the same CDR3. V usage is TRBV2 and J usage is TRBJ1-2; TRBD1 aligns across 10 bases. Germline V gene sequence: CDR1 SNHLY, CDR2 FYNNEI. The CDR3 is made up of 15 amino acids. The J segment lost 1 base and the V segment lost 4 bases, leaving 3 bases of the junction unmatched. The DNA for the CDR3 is TGTGCCAGCAGTGTGGACAGGGGGATTAACTATGGCTACACCTTC. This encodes CASSVDRGINYGYTF.

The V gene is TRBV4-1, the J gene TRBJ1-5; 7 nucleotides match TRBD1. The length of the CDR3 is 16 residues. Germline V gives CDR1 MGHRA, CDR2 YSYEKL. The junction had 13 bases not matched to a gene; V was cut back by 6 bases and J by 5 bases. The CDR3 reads CASRQTPTGRYQPQHF. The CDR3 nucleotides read TGCGCCAGCAGGCAGACACCGACAGGGCGATATCAGCCCCAGCATTTT.